This TCR beta chain was recovered during a study of cytomegalovirus exposure and HLA in healthy donors. Study-wide points: Trimming of TCR beta V- and J-genes showed a link, identified in a later analysis, to a missense DCLRE1C variant.

The PCR used 60 Vbeta and 13 Jbeta primers. Clones were sequenced by immunoSEQ multiplex PCR, and TCRdb holds only the in-frame ones, with some missing. The repertoire holds about 130,000 clones, with 75% to 85% as singletons. Remarks on this clone: Antigen: not known.

This receptor was identified in a man in his forties or fifties in good health and CMV-seronegative. The specimen sequenced was PBMCs.

The CDR3 region has the DNA TGTGCCATCACTACAGGGGAGAGGGCTAATGAAAAACTGTTTTTT. Amino acids: CAITTGERANEKLFF. This sequence joins TRBV6-1 and TRBJ1-4; 7 bases align to TRBD1. The J segment lost 3 bases and the V segment lost 10 bases, leaving 11 bases of the junction unmatched. CDR1 and CDR2 (germline): MNHNS, SASEGT. This CDR3 is 15 amino acids long.